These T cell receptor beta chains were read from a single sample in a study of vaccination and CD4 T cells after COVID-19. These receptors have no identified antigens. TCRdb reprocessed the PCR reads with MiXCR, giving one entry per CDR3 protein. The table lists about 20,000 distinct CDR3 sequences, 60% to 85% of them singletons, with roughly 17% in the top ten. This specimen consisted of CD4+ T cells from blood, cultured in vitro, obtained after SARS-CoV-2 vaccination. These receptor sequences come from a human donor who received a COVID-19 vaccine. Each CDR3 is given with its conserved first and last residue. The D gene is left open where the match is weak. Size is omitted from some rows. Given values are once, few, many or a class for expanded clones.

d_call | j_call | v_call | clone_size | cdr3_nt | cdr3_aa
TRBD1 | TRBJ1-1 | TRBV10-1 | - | TGCGCCAGCAGTGGGACAGGGCGGACTGAAGCTTTCTTT | CASSGTGRTEAFF
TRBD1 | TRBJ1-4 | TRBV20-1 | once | TGCAGTGCTAGAGGGGACAGGGGGCATAATGAAAAACTGTTTTTT | CSARGDRGHNEKLFF
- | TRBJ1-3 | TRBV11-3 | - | TGTGCCAGCAGCTTAGGTCCGGGACGGGCTGGAAACACCATATATTTT | CASSLGPGRAGNTIYF
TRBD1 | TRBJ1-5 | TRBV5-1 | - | TGCGCCAGCAGCTTGGGCGATGACAGGGGAGAGCAGCCCCAGCATTTT | CASSLGDDRGEQPQHF
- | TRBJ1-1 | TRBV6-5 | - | TGTGCCAGCAGTTATTTACGCTCGGGAAACCGGTGGGGCACTGAAGCTTTCTTT | CASSYLRSGNRWGTEAFF
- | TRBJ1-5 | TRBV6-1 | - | TGTGCCAGCAGGCGGGATCTCAATCAGCCCCAGCATTTT | CASRRDLNQPQHF
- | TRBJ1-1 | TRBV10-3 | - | TGTGCCATCAGTTCATCTCTTCCTAATAGGAACACTGAAGCTTTCTTT | CAISSSLPNRNTEAFF
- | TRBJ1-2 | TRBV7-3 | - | TGTGCCAGCAGCTTAAATCAGGGGAGCTATGGCTACACCTTC | CASSLNQGSYGYTF
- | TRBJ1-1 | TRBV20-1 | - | TGCAGTGCTAGAGAGGGGGAGGCGGAAGCTTTCTTT | CSAREGEAEAFF
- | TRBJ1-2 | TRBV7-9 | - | TGTGCCAGCAGCTTAGAAGCCCGCGGCTACACCTTC | CASSLEARGYTF
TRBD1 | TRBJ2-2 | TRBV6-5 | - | TGTGCCAGCAGTTACTCGACCAGGGGGCAGGGCACCGGGGAGCTGTTTTTT | CASSYSTRGQGTGELFF
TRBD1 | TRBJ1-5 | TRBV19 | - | TGTGCCAGTAGTCCGGGACAGATTAATCAGCCCCAGCATTTT | CASSPGQINQPQHF
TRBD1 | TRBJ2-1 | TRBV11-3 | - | TGTGCCAGCAGCTCAGGGGGCGCGGGATACAATGAGCAGTTCTTC | CASSSGGAGYNEQFF
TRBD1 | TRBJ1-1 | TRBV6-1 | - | TGTGCCAGTTGCACAGGGGTAGGGCTCATGAACACTGAAGCTTTCTTT | CASCTGVGLMNTEAFF
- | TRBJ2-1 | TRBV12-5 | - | TGTGCTAGTGGTTCCCCTACATGGGGCAATGAGCAGTTCTTC | CASGSPTWGNEQFF
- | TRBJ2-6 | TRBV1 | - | TGCACCAGCAGCCAAGCTTGTTCCCGCTCTGGGGCCAACGTCCTGACTTTC | CTSSQACSRSGANVLTF
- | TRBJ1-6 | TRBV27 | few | TGTGCCAGCAGTCGGATTGGAGCTTCACCCCTCCACTTT | CASSRIGASPLHF
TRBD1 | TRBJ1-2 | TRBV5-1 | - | TGCGCCAGCAGCTTGGTTCAGGGGGCCAACTATGGCTACACCTTC | CASSLVQGANYGYTF
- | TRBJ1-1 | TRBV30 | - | TGTGGCCTGGAATACCGTCTGGAAGCTTTCTTT | CGLEYRLEAFF